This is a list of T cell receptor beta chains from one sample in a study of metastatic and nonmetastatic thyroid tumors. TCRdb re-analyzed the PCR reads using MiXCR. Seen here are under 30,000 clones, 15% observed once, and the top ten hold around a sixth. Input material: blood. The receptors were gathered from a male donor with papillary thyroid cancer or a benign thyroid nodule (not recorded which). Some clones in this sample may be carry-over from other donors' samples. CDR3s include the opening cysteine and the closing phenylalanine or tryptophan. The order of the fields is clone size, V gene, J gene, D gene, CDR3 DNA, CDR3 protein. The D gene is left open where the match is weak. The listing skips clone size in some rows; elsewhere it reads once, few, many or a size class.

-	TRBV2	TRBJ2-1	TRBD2	TGTGCCAGCAGTGATTTAACTAGCGGGCTAGGGGGTGATGAGCAGTTCTTC	CASSDLTSGLGGDEQFF
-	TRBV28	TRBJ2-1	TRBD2	TGTGCCGTCCCCAGCGGGGGGAATTACAATGAGCAGTTCTTC	CAVPSGGNYNEQFF
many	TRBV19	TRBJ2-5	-	TGTGCCAGTAGTATACTCGGCAGCCAAGAGACCCAGTACTTC	CASSILGSQETQYF
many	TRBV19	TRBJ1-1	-	TGTGCCAGTACCCCCCGGCAGGCGTCCCCTTACACTGAAGCTTTCTTT	CASTPRQASPYTEAFF
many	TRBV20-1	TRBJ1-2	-	TGCAGTGCTAGACTTTCAGATCACTATGGCTACACCTTC	CSARLSDHYGYTF
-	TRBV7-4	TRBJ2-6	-	TGTGCCAGCAGCTTGGGGAGCTCTGGGGCCAACGTCCTGACTTTC	CASSLGSSGANVLTF
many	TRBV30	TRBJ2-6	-	TGTGCCTGGACCTTCGACACCAACGTCCTGACTTTC	CAWTFDTNVLTF
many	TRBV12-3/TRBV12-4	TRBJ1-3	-	TGTGCCAGCAGGGCAGGGGTAGACACCATATATTTT	CASRAGVDTIYF
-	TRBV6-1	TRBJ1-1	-	TGTGCCAGCGGCGGGGCGGAAAACACTGAAGCTTTCTTT	CASGGAENTEAFF
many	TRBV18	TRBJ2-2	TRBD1	TGTGCCAGCTCACCAGAATGGGGACAGGGGGCCCCTGTTGGGGCGAACACCGGGGAGCTGTTTTTT	CASSPEWGQGAPVGANTGELFF
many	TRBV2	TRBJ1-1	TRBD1	TGTGCCAGCAGACGACAGGGGGCAGGGGCTTTCTTT	CASRRQGAGAFF
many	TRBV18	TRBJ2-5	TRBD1	TGTGCCAGCTCACCCCCTATGGGACAGGGGCAAGAGACCCAGTACTTC	CASSPPMGQGQETQYF
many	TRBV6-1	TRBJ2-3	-	TGTGCCAGCAGTACAGGGCTCACAGATACGCAGTATTTT	CASSTGLTDTQYF
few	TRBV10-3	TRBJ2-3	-	TGTGCCACCGCACAATTAAAAGCGTGGGTCTCCACAGATACGCAGTATTTT	CATAQLKAWVSTDTQYF
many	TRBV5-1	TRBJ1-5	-	TGCGCCAGAGAAAGGGACTCAAGACAGCACAGGTTAGAGCCCCAGCATTTT	CARERDSRQHRLEPQHF
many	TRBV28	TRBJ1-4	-	TGTGCCAGCAGTCGGGGCCCATCCCCAGGAAAACTGTTTTTT	CASSRGPSPGKLFF
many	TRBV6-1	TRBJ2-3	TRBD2	TGTGCCAGCAGACCCGATGCTAGCGGGGGGGCAGATACGCAGTATTTT	CASRPDASGGADTQYF
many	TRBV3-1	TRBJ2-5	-	TGTGCCAGCAGCCAAGGTATCTGGGAGACCCAGTACTTC	CASSQGIWETQYF
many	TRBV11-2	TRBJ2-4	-	TGTGCCAGCAGCTTAGCTTCGGGGCTAGCCAAAAACATTCAGTACTTC	CASSLASGLAKNIQYF
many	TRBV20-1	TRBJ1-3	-	TGCAGTGCTAGAGATCAGTCTGCAGGACGATCTGGAAACACCATATATTTT	CSARDQSAGRSGNTIYF
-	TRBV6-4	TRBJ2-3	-	TGTGCCAGCAGTGGCGCGTTTGGGTGGGAGGAAGAGACGCAGTATTTT	CASSGAFGWEEETQYF
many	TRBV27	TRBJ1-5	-	TGTGCCAGCAGGATAGGGGGGGGGGGAAGCAATCAGCCCCAGCATTTT	CASRIGGGGSNQPQHF
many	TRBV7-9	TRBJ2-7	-	TGTGCCAGCAGCTTAACTACAGGGCGCGAGCAGTACTTC	CASSLTTGREQYF
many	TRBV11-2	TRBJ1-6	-	TGTGCCAGCCAAACAGGGTTAAACTCACCCCTCCACTTT	CASQTGLNSPLHF